One and the same sample provided the 6 T cell receptor beta chains below, sequenced in a study of T and B cells in COVID-19 patients. Each TRB amplification used roughly 240-550 ng of genomic DNA from blood. Multiplex PCR with BIOMED2 TRB-A/B primer pools amplified TRB rearrangements. MiXCR was run by TCRdb on the multiplex PCR reads, yielding one entry per CDR3 protein. The sample holds some 9,100 distinct CDR3 sequences, roughly 28% seen once. Source material: blood. All receptors come from a human donor who had recovered from COVID-19.

In its sample, this clonotype is medium-sized (0.01 to 0.1%). The chain uses TRBV6-4 and TRBJ2-1, with TRBD2 matching over 9 bases. The J segment lost 5 bases and the V segment lost 0 bases, leaving 2 bases of the junction unmatched. The germline V gene has CDR1 MRHNA and CDR2 SNTAGT. This CDR3 contains 15 residues. The CDR3 is CASSDSRGGNNEQFF. Written as DNA, the CDR3 is TGTGCCAGCAGTGACTCGCGGGGGGGAAACAATGAGCAGTTCTTC.

The V call is TRBV27, the J call TRBJ2-2, with 8 bases aligning to TRBD1. This CDR3 is built from 17 residues. Trimming cost V 6 bases and J 5 bases; bases outside gene matches: 14. The germline gives CDR1 MNHEY, CDR2 SMNVEV (reference sequence). The CDR3: CASSPRTATGVTGELFF. CDR3 DNA sequence: TGTGCCAGCAGCCCTAGGACGGCGACAGGGGTGACCGGGGAGCTGTTTTTT.

The V call is TRBV5-4, the J call TRBJ1-1, with 10 bases identical to TRBD1. Unmatched junction bases numbered 6, after V lost 0 bases and J lost 7 bases. CDR3 length: 15 residues. Germline assignment: CDR1 SGHNT and CDR2 YYREEE (reference sequence). Written as DNA, the CDR3 is TGTGCCAGCAGCTTGGCGCTGGGACAGGGGCGTGAAGCTTTCTTT. It specifies CASSLALGQGREAFF.

There are many counts of this clonotype. The chain combines TRBV5-4 with TRBJ2-7; 10 bases are shared with TRBD2. In germline, CDR1 is SGHNT, CDR2 YYREEE (reference sequence). V lost 3 bases to trimming and J lost 4 bases; unmatched junction nucleotides: 7. This CDR3 is 15 amino acids long. CDR3 DNA sequence: TGTGCCAGCAGCTCAGGAGGACTAGCGGATTACGAGCAGTACGTC. Translation: CASSSGGLADYEQYV.

The table lists this clonotype with a count of one. Since a much larger clone is just one base distant, this may be a read error. This chain uses TRBV6-5 with TRBJ1-3; D unresolved. Germline CDR1 and CDR2: MNHEY and SVGAGI. The CDR3 covers 15 residues. CDR3 sequence: CASSYDWEFGNTVYF. CDR3 sequence (DNA): TGTGCCAGCAGTTATGATTGGGAGTTCGGAAACACCGTATATTTT.

This clonotype is classed as large. The chain recombines TRBV29-1 with TRBJ2-2; no definite D call. Germline CDR1 and CDR2: SQVTM and ANQGSEA. V gave up 4 bases and J gave up 4 bases, with 10 bases separating them. The CDR3 length is 13 residues. CDR3 region: CSVAPVSTGELFF. CDR3 DNA sequence: TGCAGCGTTGCCCCAGTAAGCACCGGGGAGCTGTTTTTT.